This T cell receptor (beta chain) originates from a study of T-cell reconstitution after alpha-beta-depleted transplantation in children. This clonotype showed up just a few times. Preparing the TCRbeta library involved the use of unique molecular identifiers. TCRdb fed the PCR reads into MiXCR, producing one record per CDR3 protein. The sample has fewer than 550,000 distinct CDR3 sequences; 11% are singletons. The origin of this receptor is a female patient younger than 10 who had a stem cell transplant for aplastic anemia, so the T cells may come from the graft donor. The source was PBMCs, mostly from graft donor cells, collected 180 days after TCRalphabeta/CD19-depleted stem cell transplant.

CDR3 region: CASSERQLNEKLFF. In nucleotides, the CDR3 is TGTGCCAGCAGTGAAAGGCAGCTTAATGAAAAACTGTTTTTT. The rearrangement joins TRBV6-1 to TRBJ1-4; D not resolved. Germline CDR1 reads MNHNS; CDR2 reads SASEGT. The V and J ends lost 2 bases and 4 bases respectively, with 8 bases between them. The CDR3 length is 14 residues.